These T cell receptor beta chains were read from a single sample in a study of cytomegalovirus exposure and HLA in healthy donors. Generated by immunoSEQ multiplex PCR, the TCRdb table keeps only in-frame clones and is missing some. The sample consists of around 170,000 clones, approximately 85% of them appearing once. Material for sequencing was PBMCs. The source of these receptors is a woman between 18 and 29 years old in good health and CMV-seronegative. CDR3s include the opening cysteine and the closing phenylalanine or tryptophan. The order of the fields is J gene, D gene, clone size, V gene, CDR3 protein, CDR3 DNA. D genes are given only for firm matches. The listing skips clone size in some rows; elsewhere it reads once, few, many or a size class.

TRBJ1-6 | . | once | TRBV6-4 | CASSDAPAVSPLHF | TGTGCCAGCAGTGACGCCCCCGCGGTTTCACCCCTCCACTTT
TRBJ1-1 | TRBD1 | . | TRBV6-6 | CASRRDSQNTEAFF | TGTGCCAGCAGGAGGGACAGTCAAAACACTGAAGCTTTCTTT
TRBJ2-3 | . | . | TRBV4-2 | CASSQERTGVATDTQYF | TGTGCCAGCAGCCAAGAACGTACGGGAGTTGCGACAGATACGCAGTATTTT
TRBJ2-3 | . | . | TRBV4-2 | CASSQGHGRRTDTQYF | TGTGCCAGCAGCCAAGGACACGGGAGACGAACAGATACGCAGTATTTT
TRBJ1-5 | TRBD1 | once | TRBV19 | CASRSRGSNQPQHF | TGTGCCAGTAGGAGCAGGGGGAGCAATCAGCCCCAGCATTTT
TRBJ2-1 | TRBD2 | . | TRBV7-2 | CASSSPSLGGRNNEQFF | TGTGCCAGCAGCTCGCCCTCTTTGGGCGGGAGAAACAATGAGCAGTTCTTC
TRBJ1-1 | . | . | TRBV7-9 | CSSSLATVEAFF | TGTTCCAGCAGCTTAGCTACGGTTGAAGCTTTCTTT
TRBJ1-4 | TRBD1 | . | TRBV19 | CASSPGTEREKLFF | TGTGCCAGTAGTCCCGGGACAGAGCGTGAAAAACTGTTTTTT
TRBJ1-2 | TRBD1 | . | TRBV5-1 | CASSLGGYGYTF | TGCGCCAGCAGCTTAGGGGGCTACGGCTACACCTTC
TRBJ2-7 | . | . | TRBV11-2 | CASSQGVTSSYEQYF | TGTGCCAGCAGCCAAGGGGTCACCAGCTCCTACGAGCAGTACTTC
TRBJ1-2 | TRBD1 | . | TRBV10-3 | CAISGTGSSLNYGYTF | TGTGCCATCAGTGGGACAGGGAGTTCCCTGAACTATGGCTACACCTTC
TRBJ1-2 | . | . | TRBV7-8 | CASTPLTGNSLYYGYTF | TGTGCCAGCACCCCTTTGACCGGGAATTCATTATACTATGGCTACACCTTC
TRBJ2-4 | TRBD1 | . | TRBV25-1 | CASSESRGLSKNIQYF | TGTGCCAGCAGTGAATCCAGGGGGCTGTCCAAAAACATTCAGTACTTC
TRBJ2-1 | . | . | TRBV10-1 | CASGAGGYGEQFF | TGCGCCAGCGGTGCGGGCGGGTATGGTGAGCAGTTCTTC
TRBJ2-3 | . | . | TRBV18 | CASSTNARDTQYF | TGTGCCAGCTCAACAAACGCAAGAGATACGCAGTATTTT
TRBJ1-4 | . | . | TRBV25-1 | CASSRGTNEKLFF | TGTGCCAGCTCGAGAGGAACTAATGAAAAACTGTTTTTT
TRBJ2-7 | . | . | TRBV7-2 | CASSLAFSGAYEQYF | TGTGCCAGCAGCTTAGCCTTCTCGGGGGCCTACGAGCAGTACTTC
TRBJ2-2 | TRBD2 | . | TRBV10-3 | CAISGGTSGGSDTGELFF | TGTGCCATCAGTGGGGGGACTAGCGGTGGGAGCGACACCGGGGAGCTGTTTTTT
TRBJ1-3 | . | . | TRBV10-3 | CAITAGGNTIYF | TGTGCCATCACTGCGGGAGGAAACACCATATATTTT
TRBJ1-6 | TRBD1 | . | TRBV6-1 | CATVGQNNSPLHF | TGTGCCACCGTGGGACAGAATAATTCACCCCTCCACTTT
TRBJ1-2 | . | . | TRBV7-6 | CASSPGHGGYTF | TGTGCCAGCAGCCCCGGACATGGCGGCTACACCTTC
TRBJ2-7 | TRBD1 | . | TRBV5-6 | CASSFRTGGNSYEQYF | TGTGCCAGCAGCTTCCGAACAGGGGGAAACTCCTACGAGCAGTACTTC
TRBJ2-1 | TRBD1 | . | TRBV9 | CASSALTGDQQFF | TGTGCCAGCAGCGCACTTACAGGGGACCAGCAGTTCTTC
TRBJ2-1 | TRBD2 | . | TRBV27 | CASQQLAGSSLF | TGTGCCAGCCAACAGTTAGCGGGATCGTCCCTCTTC
TRBJ2-3 | . | . | TRBV18 | CATTLIWGGTDTQYF | TGTGCCACCACGTTGATCTGGGGAGGCACAGATACGCAGTATTTT
TRBJ1-1 | . | few | TRBV2 | CASSWGDVQLNTEAFF | TGTGCCAGCAGCTGGGGGGACGTGCAACTGAACACTGAAGCTTTCTTT
TRBJ2-7 | TRBD2 | . | TRBV7-9 | CASSLGLAGAEQYF | TGTGCCAGCAGCTTGGGACTAGCGGGAGCCGAGCAGTACTTC
TRBJ1-3 | . | . | TRBV27 | CASSRSGTKRAGNTIYF | TGTGCCAGCAGCCGATCCGGGACAAAGCGCGCTGGAAACACCATATATTTT
TRBJ1-4 | . | . | TRBV11-3 | CASSLGVNERGRGEKLFF | TGTGCCAGCAGCTTAGGTGTGAATGAGAGGGGGAGGGGAGAAAAACTGTTTTTT
TRBJ2-7 | TRBD2 | few | TRBV4-2 | CASSQDQGREGTYEQYF | TGTGCCAGCAGCCAAGACCAGGGGCGGGAGGGGACCTACGAGCAGTACTTC
TRBJ2-7 | . | . | TRBV6-5 | CASRGTYEQYF | TGTGCCAGCAGAGGGACTTACGAGCAGTACTTC
TRBJ2-2 | TRBD1 | . | TRBV2 | CASSDRTGDGGELFF | TGTGCCAGCAGTGACAGGACAGGGGACGGCGGGGAGCTGTTTTTT
TRBJ2-2 | . | . | TRBV28 | CASMLGLSTGELFF | TGTGCCAGCATGTTGGGGCTAAGCACCGGGGAGCTGTTTTTT
TRBJ1-1 | . | . | TRBV4-1 | CASSQEGRPSHTTAFF | TGCGCCAGCAGCCAAGAGGGGAGACCATCCCACACCACGGCTTTCTTT
TRBJ2-3 | TRBD2 | . | TRBV7-9 | CASSFSSGGSDSQYF | TGTGCCAGCAGCTTTTCCAGCGGGGGGTCTGATTCGCAGTATTTT
TRBJ2-7 | . | . | TRBV6-5 | CATGTGTYEQYF | TGTGCCACCGGGACTGGGACCTACGAGCAGTACTTC
TRBJ1-4 | . | . | TRBV5-1 | CASSLAAGGGEKLFF | TGCGCCAGCAGCTTGGCCGCGGGGGGAGGTGAAAAACTGTTTTTT
TRBJ2-7 | . | once | TRBV6-5 | CASSPLPTVAYEQYF | TGTGCCAGCAGCCCCCTCCCTACTGTCGCCTACGAGCAGTACTTC
TRBJ1-4 | . | few | TRBV4-2 | CASSQSPGWTNEKLFF | TGTGCCAGCAGCCAGAGCCCGGGGTGGACTAATGAAAAACTGTTTTTT
TRBJ1-1 | . | . | TRBV7-8 | CASSSTYDRNTEAFF | TGTGCCAGCAGCTCCACCTACGACAGAAACACTGAAGCTTTCTTT
TRBJ2-7 | TRBD1 | . | TRBV30 | CAWLPDRGQSSYEQYF | TGTGCCTGGTTACCGGACAGGGGCCAAAGCTCCTACGAGCAGTACTTC